This T cell receptor (beta chain) was retrieved from a study of response to subunit inactivated influenza vaccine. Germline-derived CDR1 and CDR2 are DFQATT and SNEGSKA (reference sequence). This CDR3 spans 13 amino acids. From the RT-PCR reads, TCRdb called clonotypes with MiXCR, one entry per CDR3 protein. The sample lists 500,000 or so distinct CDR3 sequences; 16% were seen once. This specimen was CD4+ T cells sorted from PBMCs, taken roughly 24 months after vaccination. The sequence was collected from a man between 50 and 69 years old who received an inactivated influenza vaccine. This rearrangement joins TRBV20-1 to TRBJ1-2; D not certain. The CDR3 bases are TGCAGCGTCAACACAGACTCTAACTATGGCTACACCTTC. As protein: CSVNTDSNYGYTF.